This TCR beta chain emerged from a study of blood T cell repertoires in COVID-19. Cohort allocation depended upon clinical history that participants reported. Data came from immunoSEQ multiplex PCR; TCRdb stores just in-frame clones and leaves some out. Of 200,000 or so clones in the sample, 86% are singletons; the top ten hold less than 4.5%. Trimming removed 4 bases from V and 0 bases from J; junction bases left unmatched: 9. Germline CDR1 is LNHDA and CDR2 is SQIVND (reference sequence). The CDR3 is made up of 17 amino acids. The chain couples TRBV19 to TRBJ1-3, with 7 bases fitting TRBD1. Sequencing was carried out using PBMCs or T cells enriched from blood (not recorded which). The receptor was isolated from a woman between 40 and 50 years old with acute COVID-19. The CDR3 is CASSTNKGQTSGNTIYF. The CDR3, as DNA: TGTGCCAGTAGTACGAATAAGGGACAGACCTCTGGAAACACCATATATTTT. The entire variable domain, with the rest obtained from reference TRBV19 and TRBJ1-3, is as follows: DGGITQSPKYLFRKEGQNVTLSCEQNLNHDAMYWYRQDPGQGLRLIYYSQIVNDFQKGDIAEGYSVSREKKESFPLTVTSAQKNPTAFYLCASSTNKGQTSGNTIYFGEGSWLTVV.